This T cell receptor (beta chain) was sequenced during a study of T cell responses to AZD1222 COVID-19 vaccine. About the study: Second doses were pooled across both intervals (about 4 or about 12 weeks).

Using immunoSEQ multiplex PCR, the repertoire was profiled, and TCRdb retains in-frame clones only, with some absent. The sample contains about 120,000 clones, around 87% of which appear only once. This clone was detected once. Its antigen remains unknown. Looked up from germline, CDR1 is LGHNA and CDR2 is YSLEER. CDR3 length: 14 residues. The ends lost 1 base at V and 4 bases at J; junction bases unmatched: 3. Findings and caveats of the study: Spike-specific TCRs gained breadth and depth after people received two AZD1222 doses.

The chain recombines TRBV4-3 with TRBJ1-2, with 7 positions matching TRBD1. This specimen was peripheral blood, taken on day 0 of AZD1222 vaccination. The receptor's source is an adult in good health. The DNA of the CDR3 is TGCGCCAGCAGCCAAGGGGACAGCTCCTATGGCTACACCTTC. As protein: CASSQGDSSYGYTF.